The 12 T cell receptor beta chains listed next were all sequenced from one sample in a study of blood T cell repertoires in COVID-19. The repertoire was sequenced with immunoSEQ multiplex PCR; TCRdb's copy has only in-frame clones and lacks some. The sample lists about 160,000 clones; about four fifths were seen once. Material: peripheral blood. These TCRs come from a man in his 70s who had recovered from COVID-19.

The CDR3 loop is CASSEGRGLNNEQFF. CDR3 DNA: TGTGCCAGCAGTGAGGGGCGGGGACTAAACAATGAGCAGTTCTTC. V is TRBV6-1 and J is TRBJ2-1, with 7 bases aligning to TRBD2. The CDR3 covers 15 residues. CDR1 is MNHNS and CDR2 is SASEGT in the germline V gene. J lost 5 bases, V lost 3 bases, and 7 bases had no gene match.

This chain joins TRBV6-1 and TRBJ1-4; 8 bases match TRBD1. CDR3 length: 15 amino acids. With V trimmed by 1 base and J by 8 bases, 6 bases remained unmatched. Germline-derived CDR1 and CDR2 are MNHNS and SASEGT. For the CDR3, the DNA is TGTGCCAGCAGTGAAGGGAGGACAGGGTCGGAAAAACTGTTTTTT. Protein: CASSEGRTGSEKLFF.

V is TRBV11-2 and J is TRBJ1-6; 9 bases match TRBD1. The CDR3 length is 14 residues. With 4 bases clipped from V and 6 bases from J, the junction kept 1 base outside the gene matches. Germline V gene lookup returns CDR1 SGHAT and CDR2 FQNNGV. CDR3 DNA: TGTGCCAGCAGCTGGACAGGGGCTAATTCACCCCTCCACTTT. Protein product: CASSWTGANSPLHF.

The rearrangement uses TRBV30 and TRBJ1-6, with 8 bases lining up with TRBD1. V shed 0 bases, J shed 7 bases, and the junction held 5 bases outside the gene matches. Germline values: CDR1 GTSNPN, CDR2 SVGIG (reference sequence). The CDR3 length is 15 residues. CDR3 DNA: TGTGCCTGGAGTGTACGGAGGACAGGGAATTCACCCCTCCACTTT. It specifies CAWSVRRTGNSPLHF.

This clone was picked up one time. This chain links TRBV3-1 (or the pseudogene TRBV3-2) with TRBJ1-6; D uncertain. V lost 1 base and J 1 base, leaving 11 bases between the germline ends. The CDR3 is 17 residues long. Germline CDR1 reads LGHDT; CDR2 reads YNNKEL (reference sequence). DNA for the CDR3: TGTGCCAGCAGCCAAGGGCATGGAGGGTCCTATAATTCACCCCTCCACTTT. Amino acids: CASSQGHGGSYNSPLHF.

The chain employs TRBV5-4 and TRBJ1-2; D not certain. The V end was cut by 4 bases, the J end by 2 bases, with 21 bases between. The V gene's germline CDR1 is SGHNT and CDR2 YYREEE (reference sequence). This CDR3 has 17 amino acids. Here the CDR3 DNA reads TGTGCCAGCAGCCCTGGTACGGGAATATCAGGCAACTATGGCTACACCTTC. This codes for CASSPGTGISGNYGYTF.

The rearrangement joins TRBV5-1 to TRBJ2-3; 8 bases align to TRBD1. This CDR3 region has 15 residues. The V gene's germline CDR1 is SGHRS and CDR2 YFSETQ. The V gene end was trimmed by 4 bases and the J gene end by 1 base; junction bases not matched to a gene: 5. The CDR3 nucleotides read TGCGCCAGCAGCCCAGGACAGGGTGGCACAGATACGCAGTATTTT. This sequence encodes CASSPGQGGTDTQYF.

This clone was seen only once. The CDR3, as DNA: TGTGCCAGCAGCCCCGGGACTAGCGTCGAGCAGTACTTC. Protein product: CASSPGTSVEQYF. The chain carries TRBV5-4 and TRBJ2-7; 10 bases fit TRBD2. Germline V gives CDR1 SGHNT, CDR2 YYREEE (reference sequence). The CDR3 is made up of 13 amino acids. Trimming took 4 bases from V and 6 from J; bases not matched to a gene: 4.

The chain recombines TRBV6-1 with TRBJ2-5, with a possible D match to TRBD1 (5 bases). This CDR3 has 15 residues. Trimming cost V 1 base and J 4 bases, with 13 bases left between them. From germline, CDR1 is MNHNS and CDR2 SASEGT. CDR3 residues: CASSEVGRVGETQYF. CDR3 coding DNA: TGTGCCAGCAGTGAAGTAGGCAGGGTAGGAGAGACCCAGTACTTC.

The V gene is TRBV18, the J gene TRBJ2-3; 10 bases agree with TRBD1. Trimming removed 1 base from V and 1 base from J; junction bases left unmatched: 2. This CDR3 is 16 amino acids long. Germline V gene data show CDR1 as KGHSH and CDR2 as LQKENI. CDR3 sequence: CASSPQGQGGTDTQYF. CDR3 coding DNA: TGTGCCAGCTCACCACAAGGACAGGGGGGCACAGATACGCAGTATTTT.

The V gene is TRBV23-1, the J gene TRBJ1-5, with 9 bases lining up with TRBD1. TRBV23-1 is treated as an ORF (open reading frame) with a function not yet certain. The V gene end was trimmed by 8 bases and the J gene end by 3 bases; junction bases not matched to a gene: 17. The length of the CDR3 is 18 residues. CDR3 region: CASQQRTGESMDNQPQHF. The CDR3 DNA reads TGCGCCAGCCAGCAGAGGACAGGGGAATCCATGGACAATCAGCCCCAGCATTTT.

This clone was detected ten times or more. CDR3 residues: CASSGQTKNIQYF. CDR3 DNA: TGTGCCAGTAGTGGCCAGACCAAAAACATTCAGTACTTC. The chain uses TRBV19 and TRBJ2-4; D not resolved. Trimming pared 5 bases from V and 2 bases from J, leaving 7 bases between. The CDR3 covers 13 residues. CDR1 is LNHDA and CDR2 is SQIVND in the germline V gene (reference sequence). Together with reference TRBV19 and TRBJ2-4, the CDR3 gives the full variable domain: DGGITQSPKYLFRKEGQNVTLSCEQNLNHDAMYWYRQDPGQGLRLIYYSQIVNDFQKGDIAEGYSVSREKKESFPLTVTSAQKNPTAFYLCASSGQTKNIQYFGAGTRLSVL.